These 7 T cell receptor beta chains came from one sample sequenced in a study of low-dose radiotherapy and immunotherapy resistance in tumors. Sample time point: before trial treatment. cDNA synthesis used a TRAV/TRBV-specific primer set for both chains. Amplification, which lasted roughly 20 PCR cycles, used a constant-region primer and V-primer adapter to amplify TCRs. Each CDR3 protein is one row after TCRdb ran MiXCR on the reads. The table records roughly 36,000 distinct CDR3 sequences, around a third of them present only once. The sequences come from PBMCs, collected before treatment. The receptor set was obtained from a male donor with gallbladder cancer.

This sequence joins TRBV12-3 or TRBV12-4 and TRBJ2-3; no reliable D call. CDR3 length: 12 residues. V shed 3 bases and J shed 5 bases, with 6 bases lying between them. CDR3 sequence reads: CASSFSGDTQYF. The CDR3 bases are TGTGCCAGCAGTTTTTCTGGAGATACGCAGTATTTT.

The chain uses TRBV28 and TRBJ2-7; the match to TRBD1 covers 7 bases. Germline CDR1 reads MDHEN; CDR2 reads SYDVKM. Losses at the gene ends were 6 bases for V and 3 bases for J; bases not matched to a gene: 8. This CDR3 has 14 amino acids. In DNA, the CDR3 is TGTGCCAGCAGGGTACAGGGGTCTATCTACGAGCAGTACTTC. It codes for CASRVQGSIYEQYF.

This chain joins TRBV5-1 and TRBJ2-1; 8 bases are a match to TRBD2. CDR3 size: 14 residues. V gave up 5 bases and J gave up 6 bases; unmatched junction bases: 7. Per the germline V gene, CDR1 is SGHRS and CDR2 is YFSETQ. CDR3 DNA: TGCGCCAGCAGATCCACTAGCGGACCCAATGAGCAGTTCTTC. It translates to CASRSTSGPNEQFF.

This clonotype was picked up many times. The V call is TRBV6-4, the J call TRBJ1-5, with a possible D match to TRBD1 (6 bases). Trimming left V 6 bases short and J 7 bases short, with 16 bases between. The CDR3 is 14 amino acids. Germline V gene sequence: CDR1 MRHNA, CDR2 SNTAGT. CDR3 DNA: TGTGCCAGCAGCTACAGCAGGGGCGGCCAGCCCCAGCATTTT. Its protein is CASSYSRGGQPQHF.

The chain recombines TRBV3-1 with TRBJ1-5; D remains ambiguous. The CDR3 loop spans 15 amino acids. The germline gives CDR1 LGHDT, CDR2 YNNKEL (reference sequence). V lost 1 base and J 5 bases, leaving 12 bases between the germline ends. CDR3 nucleotide sequence: TGTGCCAGCAGCCAAGCATATCGGAGTGATCAGCCCCAGCATTTT. Translating gives CASSQAYRSDQPQHF.

As to this clonotype: This probably arose from a read error, given a far larger clone one base away. The chain carries TRBV29-1 and TRBJ2-1; 9 positions match TRBD2. Losses at the gene ends were 1 base for V and 13 bases for J; bases not matched to a gene: 14. Germline V gene lookup returns CDR1 SQVTM and CDR2 ANQGSEA. There are 15 residues in the CDR3. The CDR3 spells CSVEASGVPQETQFF. CDR3 DNA sequence: TGCAGCGTTGAAGCTAGCGGGGTCCCACAAGAGACCCAGTTCTTC.

This clonotype was observed many times. CDR3 bases: TGCAGCGTTGCGGAGGGGGCGCGGACTGAAGCTTTCTTT. Its protein is CSVAEGARTEAFF. The chain couples TRBV29-1 to TRBJ1-1, with 7 bases aligning to TRBD1. V lost 4 bases and J lost 5; bases outside the gene matches: 7. CDR3 length: 13 amino acids. CDR1 SQVTM and CDR2 ANQGSEA come from the germline V gene.